The 10 T cell receptor beta chains listed next were all sequenced from one sample in a study of cytomegalovirus exposure and HLA in healthy donors. The PCR ran on 60 Vbeta and 13 Jbeta primers. Method: immunoSEQ multiplex PCR; TCRdb's copy keeps in-frame clones and lacks some. Of about 120,000 clones in the sample, over 65% were seen once. The source material was PBMCs. These receptors were taken from a woman in her forties or fifties in good health and CMV-seropositive.

The chain couples TRBV28 to TRBJ2-7; possible D gene TRBD1, 6 bases. Trimming took 10 bases from V and 7 from J, leaving 14 bases between them. Germline V CDR1 and CDR2: MDHEN, SYDVKM. The CDR3 covers 11 residues. As DNA, the CDR3 is TGTGCCATTGGGGGCATCGGGGAGCAGTACTTC. Encoded protein: CAIGGIGEQYF.

The genes are TRBV7-2 and TRBJ2-2; possible D gene TRBD1, 6 bases. This CDR3 comprises 17 residues. Looked up from germline, CDR1 is SGHTA and CDR2 is FQGNSA. Trimming removed 0 bases from V and 5 bases from J, with 16 bases in between. This CDR3 is CASSLARHREQTGELFF. The DNA of the CDR3 is TGTGCCAGCAGCTTAGCTCGTCACAGGGAGCAGACCGGGGAGCTGTTTTTT.

This clone was detected only once. The chain couples TRBV7-9 to TRBJ2-5, with D hard to call. The germline V gene has CDR1 SEHNR and CDR2 FQNEAQ (reference sequence). V lost 1 base and J lost 10, with 10 bases in between. CDR3 size: 12 residues. CDR3 coding DNA: TGTGCCAGCAGCTTAGTTTACGGTGACCAGTACTTC. This translates into CASSLVYGDQYF.

The chain recombines TRBV21-1 with TRBJ2-7; the table names TRBD1, a call not compared with the DNA. TRBV21-1 is a documented pseudogene. This CDR3 region has 15 residues. This CDR3 is CVSSPPGQGASEQYF. CDR3 in DNA: TGTGTCAGCAGCCCCCCCGGACAGGGGGCGAGCGAGCAGTACTTC.

This clone showed up just a few times. Here the CDR3 DNA reads TGTGCCAGCAGCCAAGGAAGAGGGAATGGAAACACCATATATTTT. This codes for CASSQGRGNGNTIYF. This chain connects TRBV4-2 to TRBJ1-3, with D unresolved. The V gene lost 1 base and the J gene lost 3 bases, with 10 bases spanning the gap. The CDR3 covers 15 residues. Germline-derived CDR1 and CDR2 are LGHNA and YNFKEQ.

V is TRBV5-5 and J is TRBJ2-2; possibly TRBD1 for D (5 bases). Between the trimmed V and J ends, which lost 1 base and 1 base, there was a span of 14 bases. The germline V gene encodes CDR1 SGHKS and CDR2 YYEKEE (reference sequence). The CDR3 is 17 residues long. The CDR3 sequence: CASSLIPRAGNTGELFF. For the CDR3, the DNA is TGTGCCAGCAGCTTGATACCCAGGGCAGGGAACACCGGGGAGCTGTTTTTT.

V gene TRBV30 combines with J gene TRBJ2-1; no clear D. V was trimmed by 0 bases and J by 4 bases, leaving 16 bases between them. The CDR3 covers 16 residues. The germline gives CDR1 GTSNPN, CDR2 SVGIG (reference sequence). CDR3 DNA sequence: TGTGCCTGGAGTGTACTGGAGCCGGCGCGGTACAATGAGCAGTTCTTC. As protein: CAWSVLEPARYNEQFF. The whole variable domain, remainder taken from reference TRBV30 and TRBJ2-1, is SQTIHQWPATLVQPVGSPLSLECTVEGTSNPNLYWYRQAAGRGLQLLFYSVGIGQISSEVPQNLSASRPQDRQFILSSKKLLLSDSGFYLCAWSVLEPARYNEQFFGPGTRLTVL.

This chain connects TRBV5-1 to TRBJ2-5; the D gene is possibly TRBD1 (5 bases). This CDR3 comprises 13 residues. V lost 4 bases and J lost 4, with 11 bases in between. Per the germline V gene, CDR1 is SGHRS and CDR2 is YFSETQ. The chain's CDR3 is CASSDQGGETQYF. Here the CDR3 DNA reads TGCGCCAGCAGCGATCAGGGTGGAGAGACCCAGTACTTC.

The J gene is TRBJ1-3, the V gene TRBV6-5; D is undetermined. The CDR3 totals 14 residues. V gave up 6 bases and J gave up 0 bases, with 9 bases separating them. Looked up from germline, CDR1 is MNHEY and CDR2 is SVGAGI. In nucleotides, the CDR3 is TGTGCCAGCAGCGAACGGTTCTCTGGAAACACCATATATTTT. It specifies CASSERFSGNTIYF.

In its sample, this clone was seen once. V is TRBV7-9 and J is TRBJ2-1; perhaps TRBD2 as D (6 bases). Trimming removed 3 bases at V and 0 bases at J, with 9 bases between. The CDR3 is 15 residues long. Per germline, CDR1 SEHNR and CDR2 FQNEAQ (reference sequence). The CDR3 protein is CASSFDGSSYNEQFF. CDR3 coding DNA: TGTGCCAGCAGCTTTGACGGGAGCTCCTACAATGAGCAGTTCTTC. The full variable domain, in which reference TRBV7-9 and TRBJ2-1 provide the parts outside the CDR3, is DTGVSQNPRHKITKRGQNVTFRCDPISEHNRLYWYRQTLGQGPEFLTYFQNEAQLEKSRLLSDRFSAERPKGSFSTLEIQRTEQGDSAMYLCASSFDGSSYNEQFFGPGTRLTVL.